The entry below describes one TCR beta chain. As handled by the study authors: Reference gene primer amplification in the assay estimated nucleated cell counts. This table comes from immunoSEQ multiplex PCR, and its TCRdb copy is limited to in-frame clones, with some not included. V and J calls and clone size are copied from that table; D and trimming were computed from the DNA. This table has about 130,000 clones, around three quarters appearing once. CDR3 length: 14 amino acids. Per the germline V gene, CDR1 is MNHEY and CDR2 is SVGAGI. Between the trimmed V and J ends, which lost 6 bases and 2 bases, there was a span of 11 bases. The data originate from a study of blood T cell repertoires in COVID-19. Study summary: From the United States, Italy and Spain came samples of acute and convalescent COVID-19. T cells, B-cell-depleted T cells, or PBMCs supplied cDNA or gDNA.

The TCR comes from a man aged 40-49 years with active or convalescent COVID-19. The sample was peripheral blood. The chain carries TRBV6-5 and TRBJ1-5, with a tentative D call TRBD1 (6 bases). CDR3 bases: TGTGCCAGCAGAAACAGGGAAGGCAATCAGCCCCAGCATTTT. Translated: CASRNREGNQPQHF.